The entry below describes one T cell receptor beta chain. What it binds is not known. The CDR3 sequence is 15 residues long. Germline V CDR1 and CDR2: MDHEN, SYDVKM. Trimming stripped 3 bases from V and 7 bases from J, with 18 bases between. The study ran its PCR with 60 Vbeta and 13 Jbeta primers. This table comes from immunoSEQ multiplex PCR, and its TCRdb copy is limited to in-frame clones, with some not included. The sample lists about 140,000 clones, 70% to 80% occurring once. The source of the sample is a study of cytomegalovirus exposure and HLA in healthy donors. General study findings and limits: Researchers reportedly found TCR beta sequences accurately predicted most subjects' HLA-A and HLA-B alleles. Owing to their indistinguishability, certain V segments, notably TRBV6-2 and TRBV6-3, were excluded. In a later analysis, at a false discovery rate of 0.05, over 15,000 TCR beta sequences matched HLA alleles.

This sequence joins TRBV28 and TRBJ1-2, with a possible D match to TRBD1 (5 bases). The TCR was taken from a male donor in good health and CMV-seronegative. Sequencing was carried out using PBMCs. DNA for the CDR3: TGTGCCAGCAGTTTTAAGGGCTCCTTAACAGGTGGCTACACCTTC. Translation gives CASSFKGSLTGGYTF.